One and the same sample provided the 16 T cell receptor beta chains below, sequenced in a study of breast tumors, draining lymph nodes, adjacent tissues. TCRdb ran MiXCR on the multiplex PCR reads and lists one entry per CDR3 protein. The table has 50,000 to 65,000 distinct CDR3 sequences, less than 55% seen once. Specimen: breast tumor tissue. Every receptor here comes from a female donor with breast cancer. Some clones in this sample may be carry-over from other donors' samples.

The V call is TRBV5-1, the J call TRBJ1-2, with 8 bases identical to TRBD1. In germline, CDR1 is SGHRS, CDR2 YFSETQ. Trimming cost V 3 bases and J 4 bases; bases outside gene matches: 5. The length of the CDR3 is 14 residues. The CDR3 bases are TGCGCCAGCAGCTGGGGGACAGGCCTCTATGGCTACACCTTC. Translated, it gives CASSWGTGLYGYTF.

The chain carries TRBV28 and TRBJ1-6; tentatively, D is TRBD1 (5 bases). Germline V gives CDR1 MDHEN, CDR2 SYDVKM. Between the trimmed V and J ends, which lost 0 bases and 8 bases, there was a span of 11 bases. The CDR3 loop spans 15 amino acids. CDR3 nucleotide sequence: TGTGCCAGCAGTTTATGGGCGGGGGGTCATTCACCCCTCCACTTT. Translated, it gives CASSLWAGGHSPLHF. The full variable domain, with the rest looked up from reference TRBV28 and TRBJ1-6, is DVKVTQSSRYLVKRTGEKVFLECVQDMDHENMFWYRQDPGLGLRLIYFSYDVKMKEKGDIPEGYSVSREKKERFSLILESASTNQTSMYLCASSLWAGGHSPLHFGNGTRLTVT.

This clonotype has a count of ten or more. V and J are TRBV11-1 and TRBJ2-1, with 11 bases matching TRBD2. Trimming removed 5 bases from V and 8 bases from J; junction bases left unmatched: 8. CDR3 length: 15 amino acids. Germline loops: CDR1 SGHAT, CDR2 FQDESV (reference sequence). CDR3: CASSRRLAGNDEQFF. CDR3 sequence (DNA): TGTGCCAGCAGCCGCAGACTAGCGGGAAATGATGAGCAGTTCTTC. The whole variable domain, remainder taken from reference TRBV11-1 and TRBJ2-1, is EAEVAQSPRYKITEKSQAVAFWCDPISGHATLYWYRQILGQGPELLVQFQDESVVDDSQLPKDRFSAERLKGVDSTLKIQPAELGDSAMYLCASSRRLAGNDEQFFGPGTRLTVL.

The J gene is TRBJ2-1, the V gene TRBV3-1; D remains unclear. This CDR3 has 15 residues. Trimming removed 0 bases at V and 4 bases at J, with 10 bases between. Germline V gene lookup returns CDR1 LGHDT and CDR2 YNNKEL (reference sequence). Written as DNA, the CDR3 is TGTGCCAGCAGCCAAGAGCACACGTCGTACAATGAGCAGTTCTTC. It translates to CASSQEHTSYNEQFF.

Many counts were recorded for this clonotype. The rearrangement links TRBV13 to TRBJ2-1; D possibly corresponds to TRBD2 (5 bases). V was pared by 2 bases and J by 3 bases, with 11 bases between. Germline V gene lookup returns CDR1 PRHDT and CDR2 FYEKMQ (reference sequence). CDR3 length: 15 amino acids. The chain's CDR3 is CASSLNSEVYNEQFF. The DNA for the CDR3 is TGTGCCAGCAGCTTAAATAGCGAAGTCTACAATGAGCAGTTCTTC.

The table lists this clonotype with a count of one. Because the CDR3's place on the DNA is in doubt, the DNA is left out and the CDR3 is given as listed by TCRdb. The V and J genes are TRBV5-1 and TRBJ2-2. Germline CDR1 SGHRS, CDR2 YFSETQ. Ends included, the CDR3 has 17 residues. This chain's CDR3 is CASSLGKSEQYFGELFF.

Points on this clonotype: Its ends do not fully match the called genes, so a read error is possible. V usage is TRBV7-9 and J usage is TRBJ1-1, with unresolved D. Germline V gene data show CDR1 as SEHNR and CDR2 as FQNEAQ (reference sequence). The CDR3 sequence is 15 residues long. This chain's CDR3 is CASSLRGFMNTEALF. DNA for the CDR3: TGTGCCAGCAGCTTGCGGGGTTTCATGAACACTGAAGCTCTCTTT.

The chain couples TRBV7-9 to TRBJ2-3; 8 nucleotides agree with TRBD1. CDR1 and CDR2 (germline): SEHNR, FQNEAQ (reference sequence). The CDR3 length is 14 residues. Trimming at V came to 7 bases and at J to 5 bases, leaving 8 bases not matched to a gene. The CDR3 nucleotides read TGTGCCAGCAACGGGACAGGAACCTTAGATACGCAGTATTTT. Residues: CASNGTGTLDTQYF.

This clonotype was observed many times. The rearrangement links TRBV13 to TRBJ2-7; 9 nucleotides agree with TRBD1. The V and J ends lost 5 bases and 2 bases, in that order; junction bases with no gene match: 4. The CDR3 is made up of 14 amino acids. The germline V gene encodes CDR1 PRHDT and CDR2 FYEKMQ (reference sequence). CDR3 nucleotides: TGTGCCAGCAGCATCGACAGGGGGGCCTACGAGCAGTACTTC. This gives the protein CASSIDRGAYEQYF. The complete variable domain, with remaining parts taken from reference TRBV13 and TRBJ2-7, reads AAGVIQSPRHLIKEKRETATLKCYPIPRHDTVYWYQQGPGQDPQFLISFYEKMQSDKGSIPDRFSAQQFSDYHSELNMSSLELGDSALYFCASSIDRGAYEQYFGPGTRLTVT.

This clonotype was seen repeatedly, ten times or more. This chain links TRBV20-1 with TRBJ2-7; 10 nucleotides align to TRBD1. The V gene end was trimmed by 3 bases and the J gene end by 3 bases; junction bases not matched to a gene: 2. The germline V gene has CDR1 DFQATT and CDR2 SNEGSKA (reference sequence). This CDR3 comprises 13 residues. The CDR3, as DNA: TGCAGTGCTAGCCGGGACAGGGGCTACGAGCAGTACTTC. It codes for CSASRDRGYEQYF.

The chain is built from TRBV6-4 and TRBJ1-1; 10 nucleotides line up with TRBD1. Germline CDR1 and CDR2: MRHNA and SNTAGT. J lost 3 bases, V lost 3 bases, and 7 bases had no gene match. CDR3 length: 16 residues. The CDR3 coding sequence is TGTGCCAGCAGTGAGTGGACAGGGGGACACGACACTGAAGCTTTCTTT. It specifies CASSEWTGGHDTEAFF.

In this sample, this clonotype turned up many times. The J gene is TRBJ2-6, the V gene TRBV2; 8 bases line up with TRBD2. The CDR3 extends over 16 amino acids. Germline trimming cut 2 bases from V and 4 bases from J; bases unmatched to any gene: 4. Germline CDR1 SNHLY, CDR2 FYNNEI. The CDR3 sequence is CASSETGGAGANVLTF. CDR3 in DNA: TGTGCCAGCAGTGAAACCGGGGGGGCCGGGGCCAACGTCCTGACTTTC. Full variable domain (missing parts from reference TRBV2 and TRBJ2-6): EPEVTQTPSHQVTQMGQEVILRCVPISNHLYFYWYRQILGQKVEFLVSFYNNEISEKSEIFDDQFSVERPDGSNFTLKIRSTKLEDSAMYFCASSETGGAGANVLTFGAGSRLTVL.

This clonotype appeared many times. CDR3 sequence: CASSPRGEATYEQYF. In DNA, the CDR3 is TGCGCCAGCAGCCCTAGGGGGGAGGCGACCTACGAGCAGTACTTC. The chain couples TRBV5-1 to TRBJ2-7; TRBD1 or TRBD2 may be the D gene (6 bases each). The CDR3 runs 15 residues. The germline V gene encodes CDR1 SGHRS and CDR2 YFSETQ. Trimming cost V 4 bases and J 2 bases, with 16 bases left between them.

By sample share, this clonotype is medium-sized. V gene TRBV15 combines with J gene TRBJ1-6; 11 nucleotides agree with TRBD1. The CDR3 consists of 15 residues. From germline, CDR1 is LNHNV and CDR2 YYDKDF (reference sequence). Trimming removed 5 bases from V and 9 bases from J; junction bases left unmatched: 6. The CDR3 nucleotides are TGTGCCACCAGCGAGGACAGGGGGCACGGTTCACCCCTCCACTTT. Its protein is CATSEDRGHGSPLHF.

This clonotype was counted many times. CDR3 coding DNA: TGTGCCAGGAAAAGTGGGACAGGTTATGGCTACACCTTC. Protein sequence: CARKSGTGYGYTF. The V gene is TRBV19, the J gene TRBJ1-2, with 8 bases identical to TRBD1. The CDR3 is 13 amino acids. Germline-derived CDR1 and CDR2 are LNHDA and SQIVND (reference sequence). The V segment lost 9 bases and the J segment 5 bases; nucleotides outside the gene matches: 8.

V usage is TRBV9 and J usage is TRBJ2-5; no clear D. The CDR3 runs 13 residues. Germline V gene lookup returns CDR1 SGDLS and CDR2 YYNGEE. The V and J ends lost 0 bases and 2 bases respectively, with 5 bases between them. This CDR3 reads CASSVAVQETQYF. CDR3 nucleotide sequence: TGTGCCAGCAGCGTAGCGGTACAAGAGACCCAGTACTTC.